This TCR beta chain was found in a study of blood T cells in healthy people across ages. The germline gives CDR1 KGHDR, CDR2 SFDVKD. CDR3 length: 15 residues. The V segment lost 7 bases and the J segment 2 bases; nucleotides outside the gene matches: 10. Using a J-beta primer mix together with a sample-barcoded 5' primer, a second PCR was run for roughly 6 to 11 cycles. TCRdb itself ran the 5' RACE reads through MiXCR, one entry per CDR3 protein. The repertoire consists of fewer than 700,000 distinct CDR3 sequences, with approximately 40% occurring once and the leading ten covering 30%. In this sample, this clonotype turned up a few times.

The chain has TRBV24-1 and TRBJ2-7; 7 positions match TRBD1. This TCR derives from a man at least 80 years old in good health. Material for sequencing was blood. This CDR3 reads CATSTSGTAAYEQYF. In nucleotides, the CDR3 is TGTGCCACCAGCACCTCCGGGACAGCAGCCTACGAGCAGTACTTC.